The TCR beta chain under discussion was sequenced for a study of cytomegalovirus exposure and HLA in healthy donors. Points from the study as a whole: Reported findings show TCR beta sequences accurately forecast HLA-A and HLA-B alleles in most subjects. The study recorded fewer than 200 TCR beta chains that were cytomegalovirus-associated. When analyzed later, a missense DCLRE1C variant was found to be linked to TCR beta V- and J-gene trimming.

Germline V lookup: CDR1 GTSNPN, CDR2 SVGIG (reference sequence). This CDR3 is built from 13 residues. J lost 3 bases, V lost 8 bases, and 10 bases had no gene match. Those who donated were healthy bone marrow donors. Remarks on this clone: The antigen remains undetermined.

Primers included in the PCR were 60 Vbeta and 13 Jbeta primers. The repertoire was sequenced with immunoSEQ multiplex PCR; TCRdb's copy has only in-frame clones and lacks some. The table shows about 160,000 clones, with less than 80% occurring only once. The source is a man aged 40-55 years in good health and CMV-seronegative. What was sequenced was PBMCs. The chain joins TRBV30 to TRBJ2-7, with 7 bases matching TRBD1. In DNA form, the CDR3 reads TGTGCCACATATACGGCAGGGGGCTACGAGCAGTACTTC. Translation: CATYTAGGYEQYF.